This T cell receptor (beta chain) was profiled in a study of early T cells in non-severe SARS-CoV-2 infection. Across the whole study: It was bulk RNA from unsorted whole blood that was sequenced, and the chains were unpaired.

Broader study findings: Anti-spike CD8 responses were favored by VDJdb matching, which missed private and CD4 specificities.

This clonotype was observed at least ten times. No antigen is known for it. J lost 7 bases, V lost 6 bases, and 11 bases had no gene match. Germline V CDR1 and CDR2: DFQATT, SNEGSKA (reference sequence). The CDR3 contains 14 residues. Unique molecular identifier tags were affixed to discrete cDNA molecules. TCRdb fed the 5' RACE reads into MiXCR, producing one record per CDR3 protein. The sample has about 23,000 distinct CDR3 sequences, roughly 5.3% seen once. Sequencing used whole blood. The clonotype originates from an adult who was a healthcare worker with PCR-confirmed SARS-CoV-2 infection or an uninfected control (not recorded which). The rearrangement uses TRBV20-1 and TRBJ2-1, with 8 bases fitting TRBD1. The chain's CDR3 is CSAPTDRDVNEQFF. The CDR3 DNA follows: TGCAGTGCCCCGACGGACAGGGATGTGAATGAGCAGTTCTTC.